Below are 26 T cell receptor beta chains sequenced from a single sample in a study of PD-L1 blockade in urothelial cancer. Data came from immunoSEQ multiplex PCR; TCRdb stores just in-frame clones and leaves some out. The sample contains about 17,000 clones, about 85% of which appear only once. The specimen comprised PBMCs, sampled around atezolizumab (anti-PD-L1) treatment. These TCRs come from a man aged 45-60 years with urothelial cancer.

This clone was counted a few times. The chain uses TRBV6-1 and TRBJ1-2; D may be TRBD1 (5 bases). The V gene's germline CDR1 is MNHNS and CDR2 SASEGT. This CDR3 has 15 amino acids. Trimming removed 2 bases at V and 4 bases at J, with 14 bases between. The CDR3 protein is CASSETGIVGYGYTF. Written as DNA, the CDR3 is TGTGCCAGCAGTGAAACAGGAATAGTAGGCTATGGCTACACCTTC.

CDR3 sequence reads: CASRGQGALGQPQHF. The CDR3 bases are TGTGCCAGCAGGGGACAGGGGGCCCTCGGGCAGCCCCAGCATTTT. The chain combines TRBV28 with TRBJ1-5; 12 positions agree with TRBD1. V shed 6 bases and J 7 bases; nucleotides not matched to a gene: 7. Germline-derived CDR1 and CDR2 are MDHEN and SYDVKM. The CDR3 runs 15 residues.

J is TRBJ2-5 and V is TRBV4-2; TRBD2 might be the D (6 bases). Germline assignment: CDR1 LGHNA and CDR2 YNFKEQ. This CDR3 comprises 14 residues. V lost 3 bases and J 5 bases, leaving 13 bases between the germline ends. The CDR3 here is CASSQGGRGETQYF. DNA of the CDR3: TGTGCCAGCAGCCAGGGGGGTCGAGGGGAGACCCAGTACTTC.

The genes are TRBV5-6 and TRBJ2-1; D unclear. Per germline, CDR1 SGHDT and CDR2 YYEEEE. The CDR3 consists of 11 residues. V was trimmed by 4 bases and J by 11 bases, leaving 10 bases between them. The CDR3 region is CASSPGGQQFF. CDR3 coding DNA: TGTGCCAGCAGCCCAGGTGGTCAGCAGTTCTTC. The full variable domain, rest sourced from reference TRBV5-6 and TRBJ2-1, is DAGVTQSPTHLIKTRGQQVTLRCSPKSGHDTVSWYQQALGQGPQFIFQYYEEEERQRGNFPDRFSGHQFPNYSSELNVNALLLGDSALYLCASSPGGQQFFGPGTRLTVL.

The chain is built from TRBV5-5 and TRBJ2-3; the match to TRBD1 covers 8 bases. CDR1 and CDR2 (germline): SGHKS, YYEKEE (reference sequence). This CDR3 has 16 residues. The V gene end was trimmed by 4 bases and the J gene end by 3 bases; junction bases not matched to a gene: 10. The CDR3 DNA reads as TGTGCCAGCAGCGGCGACAGGGGAGGATGGACAGATACGCAGTATTTT. This encodes CASSGDRGGWTDTQYF.

This chain links TRBV19 with TRBJ1-6, with D possibly being TRBD1 (5 bases). V was trimmed by 7 bases and J by 4 bases, leaving 14 bases between them. CDR3 size: 15 residues. Germline lookup yields CDR1 LNHDA and CDR2 SQIVND (reference sequence). The CDR3, as DNA: TGTGCCAGTAATACTCCGTCAGGGTATAATTCACCCCTCCACTTT. The encoded protein is CASNTPSGYNSPLHF.

This clone was counted once. The chain recombines TRBV28 with TRBJ1-1; D not resolved. Germline loops: CDR1 MDHEN, CDR2 SYDVKM. The CDR3 has 17 amino acids. Trimming left V 6 bases short and J 0 bases short, with 20 bases between. The CDR3 loop is CASRSEPFPNLNTEAFF. The CDR3 DNA follows: TGTGCCAGCAGATCCGAACCATTTCCCAACTTGAACACTGAAGCTTTCTTT. The full variable domain, rest sourced from reference TRBV28 and TRBJ1-1, is DVKVTQSSRYLVKRTGEKVFLECVQDMDHENMFWYRQDPGLGLRLIYFSYDVKMKEKGDIPEGYSVSREKKERFSLILESASTNQTSMYLCASRSEPFPNLNTEAFFGQGTRLTVV.

This clone appeared once. The chain joins TRBV15 to TRBJ2-6; 7 positions match TRBD1. From germline, CDR1 is LNHNV and CDR2 YYDKDF (reference sequence). The V segment lost 2 bases and the J segment 0 bases; nucleotides outside the gene matches: 10. The CDR3 totals 19 residues. The CDR3 bases are TGTGCCACCAGCAGACTATTCCGGGACAGACTCTCTGGGGCCAACGTCCTGACTTTC. Translating it yields CATSRLFRDRLSGANVLTF.

The J gene is TRBJ2-7, the V gene TRBV6-5; 7 nucleotides align to TRBD2. The CDR3 is 15 residues long. Germline CDR1 is MNHEY and CDR2 is SVGAGI. V lost 5 bases and J lost 3; bases outside the gene matches: 10. DNA of the CDR3: TGTGCCAGCAGTCGAGGAAGCGGGGTAATCTACGAGCAGTACTTC. Its translation is CASSRGSGVIYEQYF.

The CDR3 region has the DNA TGTGCCAGCAGCTTGGGGGGGATGTCCTACGAGCAGTACTTC. Its translation: CASSLGGMSYEQYF. The rearrangement uses TRBV11-2 and TRBJ2-7, with 7 bases fitting TRBD2. The CDR3 consists of 14 residues. The V and J ends lost 3 bases and 1 base, in that order; junction bases with no gene match: 3. Per germline, CDR1 SGHAT and CDR2 FQNNGV.

The rearrangement uses TRBV19 and TRBJ2-2; 13 nucleotides agree with TRBD2. The CDR3 extends over 15 amino acids. V trimming: 9 bases; J trimming: 5 bases; junction bases outside the gene matches: 6. Germline V lookup: CDR1 LNHDA, CDR2 SQIVND (reference sequence). As DNA, the CDR3 is TGTGCCAGCGGACTAGCGGGAGTGGAAACCGGGGAGCTGTTTTTT. It yields the protein CASGLAGVETGELFF. The full variable domain, rest sourced from reference TRBV19 and TRBJ2-2, is DGGITQSPKYLFRKEGQNVTLSCEQNLNHDAMYWYRQDPGQGLRLIYYSQIVNDFQKGDIAEGYSVSREKKESFPLTVTSAQKNPTAFYLCASGLAGVETGELFFGEGSRLTVL.

Of note for this clone: The junction does not match germline at one end; this may be a read error. This chain joins TRBV29-1 and TRBJ2-4, with 15 bases lining up with TRBD2. The CDR3 is made up of 13 amino acids. From germline, CDR1 is SQVTM and CDR2 ANQGSEA. DNA of the CDR3: TGCAGCGCCCGGACTAGCGGGGGGGCGATTTTGAACTTC. It yields the protein CSARTSGGAILNF.

This clone has only a few counts. The V gene is TRBV7-9, the J gene TRBJ2-7, with 7 bases fitting TRBD2. V gave up 4 bases and J gave up 5 bases; unmatched junction bases: 11. The CDR3 consists of 15 residues. The V gene's germline CDR1 is SEHNR and CDR2 FQNEAQ (reference sequence). This CDR3 is CASSSRLAPKDEQYF. The CDR3 region has the DNA TGTGCCAGCAGCTCTCGACTAGCCCCTAAGGACGAGCAGTACTTC.

The gene calls are TRBV5-6 and TRBJ1-1, with TRBD1 identical over 8 bases. The CDR3 loop spans 16 amino acids. Per the germline V gene, CDR1 is SGHDT and CDR2 is YYEEEE. V lost 4 bases and J lost 5; bases outside the gene matches: 13. In nucleotides, the CDR3 is TGTGCCAGCAGCCTATCCGCAGGGGGCGGACGGACTGAAGCTTTCTTT. Translated: CASSLSAGGGRTEAFF.

J is TRBJ1-6 and V is TRBV7-6; possibly TRBD1 for D (5 bases). CDR1 and CDR2 (germline): SGHVS, FNYEAQ. Trimming shortened V by 5 bases and J by 7 bases, and 18 bases separated the two germline ends. The CDR3 has 16 amino acids. The CDR3 protein is CASSPAWGSPNSPLHF. The CDR3 DNA sequence: TGTGCCAGCAGCCCAGCCTGGGGCAGCCCGAATTCACCCCTCCACTTT.

V is TRBV27 and J is TRBJ2-5; D gene unclear. V dropped 6 bases and J dropped 5 bases, with 13 bases sitting between them. The CDR3 extends over 13 amino acids. Germline V gene lookup returns CDR1 MNHEY and CDR2 SMNVEV (reference sequence). CDR3 bases: TGTGCCAGCAGACCGTCCCAGGTCGAGACCCAGTACTTC. Protein sequence: CASRPSQVETQYF.

The genes are TRBV19 and TRBJ1-2, with D perhaps TRBD1 (6 bases). This CDR3 has 14 amino acids. V was trimmed by 1 base and J by 4 bases, leaving 10 bases between them. The germline CDR1 and CDR2 sequences are LNHDA and SQIVND (reference sequence). This chain's CDR3 is CASSIATGSYGYTF. The DNA for the CDR3 is TGTGCCAGTAGTATAGCCACAGGGAGCTATGGCTACACCTTC.

The sample holds one count of this clone. The chain couples TRBV7-9 to TRBJ2-7; D not resolved. This CDR3 comprises 13 residues. The V and J ends lost 5 bases and 2 bases respectively, with 10 bases between them. Per germline, CDR1 SEHNR and CDR2 FQNEAQ (reference sequence). The CDR3 reads CASSINSAYEQYF. The CDR3 bases are TGTGCCAGCAGCATCAACTCCGCCTACGAGCAGTACTTC.

This clone appeared a single time. This chain connects TRBV9 to TRBJ1-1; 10 nucleotides agree with TRBD1. Losses at the gene ends were 3 bases for V and 1 base for J; bases not matched to a gene: 6. CDR3 size: 16 residues. CDR1 is SGDLS and CDR2 is YYNGEE in the germline V gene. The CDR3 loop reads CASSGGTGDSNTEAFF. In nucleotides, the CDR3 is TGTGCCAGCAGCGGCGGGACAGGGGACTCGAACACTGAAGCTTTCTTT.

The chain has TRBV7-2 and TRBJ2-1; 7 nucleotides align to TRBD2. CDR3 length: 17 amino acids. V shed 2 bases, J shed 11 bases, and the junction held 18 bases outside the gene matches. CDR1 and CDR2 from the germline V gene are SGHTA and FQGNSA. CDR3 DNA sequence: TGTGCCAGCAGCTTAAGTTCTTGGCGGGAGTCCCATAGTAAGCAGTTCTTC. Translation gives CASSLSSWRESHSKQFF.

The gene calls are TRBV7-9 and TRBJ2-6; 7 bases are a match to TRBD1. After removal of 4 bases from V and 1 base from J, the junction contained 13 bases not matched to a gene. Germline V gene sequence: CDR1 SEHNR, CDR2 FQNEAQ (reference sequence). The CDR3 is made up of 19 amino acids. The DNA of the CDR3 is TGTGCCAGCAGCTCGCGCGCCGGGACAGCTTTATCTGGGGCCAACGTCCTGACTTTC. Protein sequence: CASSSRAGTALSGANVLTF.

This sequence joins TRBV19 and TRBJ1-3, with 9 bases lining up with TRBD1. V dropped 8 bases and J dropped 2; count of bases not matched to a gene: 4. Germline CDR1 LNHDA, CDR2 SQIVND (reference sequence). The CDR3 extends over 14 amino acids. CDR3 DNA sequence: TGTGCCAGTTCCCGGACAGGGGCTGGAAACACCATATATTTT. Translating gives CASSRTGAGNTIYF.

J is TRBJ2-2 and V is TRBV12-5; 9 nucleotides align to TRBD2. The CDR3 sequence is 16 residues long. Germline CDR1 and CDR2: LGHNT and FRNRAP. V was pared by 6 bases and J by 7 bases, with 12 bases of the junction left unmatched. The CDR3 loop is CASGPGSGGFGGELFF. In nucleotides, the CDR3 is TGTGCTAGTGGACCTGGGAGCGGGGGGTTTGGCGGGGAGCTGTTTTTT.

The chain is built from TRBV15 and TRBJ2-7, with D possibly TRBD2 on 5 matching bases. The germline gives CDR1 LNHNV, CDR2 YYDKDF (reference sequence). V lost 0 bases to trimming and J lost 2 bases, with 11 bases between them. This CDR3 has 15 amino acids. Written as DNA, the CDR3 is TGTGCCACCAGCAGAGATAGGCGGGCCCCCTACGAGCAGTACTTC. Encoded protein: CATSRDRRAPYEQYF.

This chain links TRBV10-3 with TRBJ1-1; D call uncertain. The ends were cut back, 6 bases at V and 0 bases at J, with 23 bases in the middle. CDR1 ENHRY and CDR2 SYGVKD come from the germline V gene. There are 18 residues in the CDR3. The CDR3 DNA sequence: TGTGCCATCAGAGAAAGAGGTAGCGTAGATAGGGTGAACACTGAAGCTTTCTTT. Translation gives CAIRERGSVDRVNTEAFF.

This chain links TRBV27 with TRBJ2-6; D unresolved. Trimming cost V 3 bases and J 0 bases, with 6 bases left between them. The CDR3 spans 15 residues. From germline, CDR1 is MNHEY and CDR2 SMNVEV (reference sequence). CDR3 region: CASSLTNSGANVLTF. The DNA of the CDR3 is TGTGCCAGCAGTTTGACAAACTCTGGGGCCAACGTCCTGACTTTC. The variable domain in full, with the rest retrieved from reference TRBV27 and TRBJ2-6, is EAQVTQNPRYLITVTGKKLTVTCSQNMNHEYMSWYRQDPGLGLRQIYYSMNVEVTDKGDVPEGYKVSRKEKRNFPLILESPSPNQTSLYFCASSLTNSGANVLTFGAGSRLTVL.